The rows below give T cell receptor beta chains drawn from one sample of a study of PD-1 blockade in classical Hodgkin lymphoma. The method was immunoSEQ multiplex PCR; TCRdb's version includes in-frame clones alone and lacks a portion of them. The table includes about 29,000 clones, 85% to 90% detected once. The sample here was CD4+ T cells from blood, taken at baseline. Receptors originate from a human donor with classical Hodgkin lymphoma. Both conserved end residues are part of each CDR3. D genes are given only for firm matches. Clone sizes are given selectively: once, few, many, or a class where the clone is expanded.

v_call,clone_size,j_call,d_call,cdr3_nt,cdr3_aa
TRBV10-2,once,TRBJ1-1,-,TGCGCCAGCAGTGTCACCGGGGCCTTTAACACTGAAGCTTTCTTT,CASSVTGAFNTEAFF
TRBV11-2,-,TRBJ2-3,TRBD2,TGTGCCAGCAGCCCCGTGGGGGGGTTAGGTGCAGATACGCAGTATTTT,CASSPVGGLGADTQYF
TRBV14,-,TRBJ2-5,-,TGTGCCAGCAGCCCACGGGCGGGCACGCAAGAGACCCAGTACTTC,CASSPRAGTQETQYF
TRBV4-3,few,TRBJ2-7,TRBD1,TGCGCCAGCAGCCAAGATACCCTCGGACAGGGCTACGAGCAGTACTTC,CASSQDTLGQGYEQYF
TRBV7-2,-,TRBJ2-3,-,TGTGCCAGCAGCTTAGCCCCCCCGGGGGCGGGCACAGATACGCAGTATTTT,CASSLAPPGAGTDTQYF
TRBV6-5,few,TRBJ1-1,-,TGTGCCAGCAGCACGAACAGGAACACTGAAGCTTTCTTT,CASSTNRNTEAFF
TRBV29-1,-,TRBJ1-2,-,TGCAGCGTTACTATACAGGGTTTTGGCTACACCTTC,CSVTIQGFGYTF
TRBV4-2,-,TRBJ2-2,-,TGTGCCAGCAGCCAAGTAGGGATCGCGGTCCTAGGGGAGCTGTTTTTT,CASSQVGIAVLGELFF
TRBV7-9,-,TRBJ1-4,TRBD1,TGTGCCAGCAGCTTAGCCCAACACCGGGACAGGGCTAATGAAAAACTGTTTTTT,CASSLAQHRDRANEKLFF
TRBV11-2,-,TRBJ2-1,-,TGTGCCAGCAGATTACCGGGACTCGCGACCAATGAGCAGTTCTTC,CASRLPGLATNEQFF